Listed below are T cell receptor beta chains from one sample, sequenced in a study of technical replicates of blood from a few donors. Clones were sequenced by immunoSEQ multiplex PCR, and TCRdb holds only the in-frame ones, with some missing. The sample lists approximately 79,000 clones, approximately 97% seen once, with more than 0.15% in the top ten. Sample: T cells isolated from PBMCs. All receptors come from a human donor in good health. CDR3s include the opening cysteine and the closing phenylalanine or tryptophan. A D gene is named only where the DNA matches it firmly. Clone size appears in some rows only: once, few, many, or a class for an expanded clone.

>TRBD2|TRBJ2-3|NA|TRBV11-2
TGTGCCAGCAGCTTAGTTGCGGGAGTATCGACAGATACGCAGTATTTT
CASSLVAGVSTDTQYF
>TRBD2|TRBJ2-7|once|TRBV5-1
TGCGCCAGCAGCCCGGGACTAGCGGGACACTACGAGCAGTACTTC
CASSPGLAGHYEQYF
>NA|TRBJ2-1|NA|TRBV5-6
TGTGCCAGCAGCCCGAGTTATCTGGTGGCGGATAACAATGAGCAGTTCTTC
CASSPSYLVADNNEQFF
>TRBD2|TRBJ2-5|NA|TRBV4-1
TGCGCCAGCAGCCATATAATGCGGACTAGCGGGAGTGAGACCCAGTACTTC
CASSHIMRTSGSETQYF
>NA|TRBJ1-2|NA|TRBV4-1
TGCGCCAGCAGCCATCCTATGGAAGGCAGCGCTAACTATGGCTACACCTTC
CASSHPMEGSANYGYTF
>NA|TRBJ1-2|NA|TRBV27
TGTGCCAGCAGTTCGCGACAGAGTTTGGGCCATGGCTACACCTTC
CASSSRQSLGHGYTF
>NA|TRBJ2-5|NA|TRBV10-3
TGTGCCATCAGTGAGGGAGGGCAAGAGACCCAGTACTTC
CAISEGGQETQYF
>NA|TRBJ2-7|NA|TRBV4-1
TGCGCCAGCAGCCAGGGAGTCTTCTACGAGCAGTACTTC
CASSQGVFYEQYF
>TRBD1|TRBJ1-4|NA|TRBV6-8
TGTGCCAGCAGTTACTCCGTGGGACAGGATCTGGCAACTAATGAAAAACTGTTTTTT
CASSYSVGQDLATNEKLFF
>NA|TRBJ2-4|many|TRBV20-1
TGCAGTGCTAGTGTTGCGAACATTCAGTACTTC
CSASVANIQYF
>TRBD2|TRBJ2-7|NA|TRBV27
TGTGCCAGCGCACTAGCGGGGGGTAGCGAGCAGTACTTC
CASALAGGSEQYF
>TRBD2|TRBJ2-5|NA|TRBV19
TGTGCCAGTAGGACCCGGTGGGAGCGGGGACAAGAGACCCAGTACTTC
CASRTRWERGQETQYF
>NA|TRBJ2-7|NA|TRBV5-1
TGCGCCAGCAGCTTCGGGGGTTTGGTGAACGAGCAGTACTTC
CASSFGGLVNEQYF
>TRBD1|TRBJ1-2|NA|TRBV9
TGTGCCAGCAGCGAGTCCCGGGACAGGGGATCCCCGGCCCGTTATGGCTACACCTTC
CASSESRDRGSPARYGYTF
>NA|TRBJ1-3|NA|TRBV4-1
TGCGCCAGCAGCCAAGATCCGCGGGGGGGGCGAGGGAACACCATATATTTT
CASSQDPRGGRGNTIYF
>NA|TRBJ2-5|NA|TRBV7-2
TGTGCCAGCAGCTTAGAACGGTTTGTGGAGACCCAGTACTTC
CASSLERFVETQYF
>TRBD2|TRBJ2-5|NA|TRBV10-3
TGTGCCATCAGTGAGTCCGAAAGTTTATCGGCGGGAGGAGAGACCCAGTACTTC
CAISESESLSAGGETQYF
>NA|TRBJ2-1|NA|TRBV19
TGTGCCAGTAGTATGGACTTCCATGAGCAGTTCTTC
CASSMDFHEQFF
>TRBD2|TRBJ2-2|NA|TRBV9
TGTGCCAGCAGCGTAGTACTAGCGGGCAACACCGGGGAGCTGTTTTTT
CASSVVLAGNTGELFF
>NA|TRBJ1-3|NA|TRBV2
TGTGCCAGCTTCGGGTTCCTGAACACCATATATTTT
CASFGFLNTIYF
>NA|TRBJ1-2|NA|TRBV5-8
TGTGCCAGCAGCTCTCCCGGGACACCGCTAGCTAACTATGGCTACACCTTC
CASSSPGTPLANYGYTF
>NA|TRBJ1-1|NA|TRBV6-1
TGTGCCAGCAATCCAGGGGCTCAAGAAGCTTTCTTT
CASNPGAQEAFF
>NA|TRBJ2-7|NA|TRBV18
TGTGCCAGCTCACGAACCGGAAAGAGGGCCTTCTACGAGCAGTACTTC
CASSRTGKRAFYEQYF
>TRBD1|TRBJ1-5|NA|TRBV29-1
TGCAGCGTCGGGGAGAGCAGGGGGCTAGGTCAGCCCCAGCATTTT
CSVGESRGLGQPQHF
>NA|TRBJ1-1|once|TRBV28
TGTGCCAGCAGTTTACGGGGAAACAGTAGAGCTTTCTTT
CASSLRGNSRAFF
>TRBD1|TRBJ1-1|once|TRBV6-6
TGTGCCAGCTTGGCAGGGGGCGCCGGCACTGAAGCTTTCTTT
CASLAGGAGTEAFF
>TRBD2|TRBJ2-3|NA|TRBV29-1
TGCAGCGTTAAGGGACTAGCAGAACTTACAGATACGCAGTATTTT
CSVKGLAELTDTQYF
>TRBD2|TRBJ2-1|NA|TRBV2
TGTGCCAGCAATTACCCGGGACTAGCGAGAGACAATGAGCAGTTCTTC
CASNYPGLARDNEQFF
>NA|TRBJ1-2|NA|TRBV5-1
TGCGCCAGCAGCTTCGGGGGGCTTGGCTACACCTTC
CASSFGGLGYTF
>TRBD1|TRBJ1-1|NA|TRBV28
TGTGCCAGCAGTGGCCCCGGGACAGGGGGCACTGAAGCTTTCTTT
CASSGPGTGGTEAFF
>NA|TRBJ2-1|NA|TRBV11-3
TGTGCCAGCAGCTCAATTGGGACAGAGCAGTTCTTC
CASSSIGTEQFF
>NA|TRBJ2-7|NA|TRBV4-1
TGCGCCAGCAGCCAAGAAGGGGTCGGGTTTGACGAGCAGTACTTC
CASSQEGVGFDEQYF
>NA|TRBJ2-6|NA|TRBV9
TGTGCCAGCAGCGTTGTCCGAGCCTCTGGGGCCAACGTCCTGACTTTC
CASSVVRASGANVLTF
>NA|TRBJ2-1|NA|TRBV5-4
TGTGCCAGCAGCCAAGCGACTAGTGGCGAGCAGTTCTTC
CASSQATSGEQFF
>NA|TRBJ2-3|NA|TRBV28
TGTGCCAGCAGACTACATGTCCTTAACACAGATACGCAGTATTTT
CASRLHVLNTDTQYF
>TRBD2|TRBJ2-3|NA|TRBV27
TGTGCCAGCAGTCTGGTAGCGGGGGGATTAGTAGATACGCAGTATTTT
CASSLVAGGLVDTQYF
>TRBD2|TRBJ2-1|NA|TRBV6-5
TGTGCCAGCCAACCGACTAGCGGGGGTGATGAGCAGTTCTTC
CASQPTSGGDEQFF
>NA|TRBJ1-1|once|TRBV5-1
TGCGCCAGCAGGCTCGGGGGTGCGAACACTGAAGCTTTCTTT
CASRLGGANTEAFF
>NA|TRBJ1-2|NA|TRBV6-5
TGTGCCAGCAGGTACAACAGGAATAACTATGGCTACACCTTC
CASRYNRNNYGYTF
>TRBD1|TRBJ1-1|NA|TRBV27
TGTGCCAGCAGTACCCCCAGGGGGGCCGACACTGAAGCTTTCTTT
CASSTPRGADTEAFF
>NA|TRBJ1-1|once|TRBV5-1
TGCGCCAGCAGCTTGCGCAGAATAGGGACACGGAACACTGAAGCTTTCTTT
CASSLRRIGTRNTEAFF
>NA|TRBJ1-1|NA|TRBV28
TGTGCCAGCAGTTCCCCCGGACAGATGAACACTGAAGCTTTCTTT
CASSSPGQMNTEAFF
>TRBD2|TRBJ2-7|NA|TRBV29-1
TGCAGCGTTGAACCCTGGACTAGCGGGAGCTCCTACGAGCAGTACTTC
CSVEPWTSGSSYEQYF
>NA|TRBJ1-5|NA|TRBV28
TGTGCCAGCAGTTTAGCGGGGGCCCAGCCCCAGCATTTT
CASSLAGAQPQHF
>TRBD2|TRBJ2-3|NA|TRBV4-2
TGTGCCAGCAGCCAAGGGGGACTAGGATATACGCAGTATTTT
CASSQGGLGYTQYF